This T cell receptor beta chain was identified in a study of PD-1 blockade in classical Hodgkin lymphoma (dated by TCRdb to 2018 to 2020). About the investigation overall: Nivolumab dosing was 3 mg/kg intravenously every 2 weeks, continuing until either disease progression or unacceptable toxicity. A peripheral blood immune signature of response to PD-1 blockade in classical Hodgkin lymphoma was defined using TCR beta sequencing and CyTOF. What the authors observed across the whole study: CD4+ but not CD8+ TCR diversity rose significantly by C4D1 (p=0.0027 vs p=0.16), most apparent in complete responders (p=0.02). Baseline TCR diversity was reported to be lower in newly diagnosed patients than in healthy donors, and even lower in relapsed/refractory patients. The study was limited to a single clinical trial cohort, and causes of repertoire differences, possibly disease activity or prior therapy, remained undefined. Lower diversity was observed in patients in whom nivolumab was started less than 1 year after ASCT, and these patients were excluded from later analyses so that confounding by immune reconstitution would be avoided. Trial patients with a complete response had baseline diversity similar to that of newly diagnosed patients, while partial responders and progressors had significantly lower diversity.

V is trimmed back by 6 bases and J by 3 bases, and the junction contains 13 bases that no gene match accounts for. The germline V gene encodes CDR1 SEHNR and CDR2 FQNEAQ (reference sequence). The CDR3 covers 16 residues, taking in both the cysteine and the phenylalanine. Only CDR3 DNA remains: 48 bases, in frame from the first base. Per the publication, the time point label means: cycle 2 day 1 (C2D1) of nivolumab. Relapse after autologous stem cell transplantation had occurred in all trial patients, and cohorts A, B and C were distinguished by prior brentuximab vedotin exposure. The trial cohort comprised more than 55 patients with relapsed/refractory classical Hodgkin lymphoma whose best overall responses were complete response, partial response or progressive disease. In the multi-cohort phase II CheckMate 205 trial, trial patients received single-agent nivolumab. An independent review committee assessed best overall response using the 2007 International Working Group response criteria. Trial PBMCs were obtained immediately prior to nivolumab initiation (C1D1) and on therapy at cycle 2 day 1 and cycle 4 day 1. Peripheral blood was collected in 8 mL Vacutainer Cell Preparation Tubes, from which PBMCs were isolated by centrifugation and then cryopreserved.

A remark on this clone: Its antigen target is currently unknown. No qualities accompany the bases; no much larger clone lies one base away.

The Qiagen DNeasy kit was used to extract genomic DNA both from unsorted PBMCs and from the negatively selected CD4+ and CD8+ fractions. TCR beta CDR3 regions were subjected to amplification by immunoSEQ multiplex PCR with primers that anneal to V and J segments. A synthetic immune receptor repertoire was used to minimize amplification bias, and any remaining bias was removed computationally after sequencing. Concerning the study's data processing: Repertoire diversity was quantified as the Shannon entropy index using custom Python scripts. Unsorted, CD4+ and CD8+ repertoires were analyzed separately, except in combined analyses where CD4+ and CD8+ sequences were merged in silico. Clonal expansion was defined as a frequency increase of at least 2-fold after treatment compared with C1D1, and clones undetected at baseline were assigned a pseudocount of 0.5. Clones with 0 or 1 copy at C1D1 were defined as singleton clones, while clones with 2 or more copies were defined as non-singleton clones. Clones expanded in unsorted samples were assigned a CD4+, CD8+ or unknown annotation through matching of protein sequences in sorted samples from the same patient. Wilcoxon tests were applied to paired samples to test diversity changes from C1D1 to C4D1. TCRdb stores this immuneACCESS table with in-frame sequences only. Part of the clones is absent; in the studies checked, under half of the shortfall reflects unresolved V genes, and no reason is known for the rest. That table gives V, J and clone size, and the DNA gave D and trimming. In this sample the table shows more than 140,000 clones, 78% of which occur a single time. In total, the top ten clones hold 7.5% to 10% of the sample.

This TCR was sampled from a human donor with classical Hodgkin lymphoma. The rearranged chain carries TRBV7-9 and TRBJ1-1; 7 bases in the middle match TRBD1. The sequenced sample was peripheral blood mononuclear cells (PBMCs), obtained before the second cycle of nivolumab. The nucleotides read TGTGCCAGCAGTATAAGGGGGCGGAGATCGGACACTGAAGCTTTCTTT. Translated, it gives CASSIRGRRSDTEAFF. Supplemented by the reference TRBV7-9 and TRBJ1-1 proteins around the CDR3, the complete variable domain is DTGVSQNPRHKITKRGQNVTFRCDPISEHNRLYWYRQTLGQGPEFLTYFQNEAQLEKSRLLSDRFSAERPKGSFSTLEIQRTEQGDSAMYLCASSIRGRRSDTEAFFGQGTRLTVV.